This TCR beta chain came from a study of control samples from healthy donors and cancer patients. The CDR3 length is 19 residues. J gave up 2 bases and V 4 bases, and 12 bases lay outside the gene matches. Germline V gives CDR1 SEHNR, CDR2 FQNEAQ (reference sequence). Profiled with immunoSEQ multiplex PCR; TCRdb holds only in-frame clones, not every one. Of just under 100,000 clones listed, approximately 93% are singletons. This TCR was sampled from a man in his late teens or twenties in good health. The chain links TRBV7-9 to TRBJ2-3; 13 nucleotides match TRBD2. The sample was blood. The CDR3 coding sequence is TGTGCCAGCAGCTCCGGACTAGCGGGAGAAGGCCGGGTCACAGATACGCAGTATTTT. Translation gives CASSSGLAGEGRVTDTQYF.